Listed here is a single T cell receptor beta chain. Sample time point: newly diagnosed GD, antithyroid drugs for less than 3 months. From PBMCs, RNA was extracted and then used to make the TCR library. The entry originates in a study of regulatory T cells in long-lasting Graves disease. Researchers made TCR beta libraries by using iRepertoire HTBI primers and running Arm-PCR on CDR3 regions. TCRdb reanalysed the multiplex PCR reads using MiXCR and keeps one entry per CDR3 protein. Here the sample spans 350,000 to 450,000 distinct CDR3 sequences, approximately 15% being singletons. The CDR3 sequence is 16 residues long. V lost 5 bases and J lost 2, with 16 bases in between. In germline, CDR1 is SGHTA, CDR2 FQGNSA. The same data also went into a second study, on T cells in Graves' hyperthyroidism and ophthalmopathy.

The source material was peripheral blood mononuclear cells (PBMCs), sampled at new diagnosis, from a patient treated with antithyroid drugs. The TCR was taken from a middle-aged woman with Graves disease. The V and J genes are TRBV7-2 and TRBJ2-1; D unresolved. CDR3 loop: CASSQERAVAYNEQFF. The CDR3 DNA is TGTGCCAGCAGCCAAGAACGGGCGGTAGCCTACAATGAGCAGTTCTTC.